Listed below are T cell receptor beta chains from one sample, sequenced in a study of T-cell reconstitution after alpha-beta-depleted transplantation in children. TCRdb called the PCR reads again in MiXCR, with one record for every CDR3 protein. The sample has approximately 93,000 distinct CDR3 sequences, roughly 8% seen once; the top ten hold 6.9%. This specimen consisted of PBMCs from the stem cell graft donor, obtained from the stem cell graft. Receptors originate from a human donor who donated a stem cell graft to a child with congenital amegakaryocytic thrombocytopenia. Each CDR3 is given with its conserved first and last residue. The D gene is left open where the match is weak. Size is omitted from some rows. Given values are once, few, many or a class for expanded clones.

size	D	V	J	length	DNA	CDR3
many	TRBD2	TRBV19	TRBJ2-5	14	TGTGCCAGTAGTATACTGGCGGGAGCCGAGACCCAGTACTTC	CASSILAGAETQYF
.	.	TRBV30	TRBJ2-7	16	TGTGCCTGGGGTGATGCTAGCGACCCTTTAGGGTACGAGCAGTACTTC	CAWGDASDPLGYEQYF
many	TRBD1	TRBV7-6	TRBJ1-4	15	TGTGCCAGCAGCCCCGACAGGGAAGGGAATGAAAAACTGTTTTTT	CASSPDREGNEKLFF
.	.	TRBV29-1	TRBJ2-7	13	TGCAGCGCCGTCCCGGACAGTCCCTACGAGCAGTACTTC	CSAVPDSPYEQYF
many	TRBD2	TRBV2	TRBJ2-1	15	TGTGCCAGCAGTGATGTAGCGGGGGGCTCCAATGAGCAGTTCTTC	CASSDVAGGSNEQFF
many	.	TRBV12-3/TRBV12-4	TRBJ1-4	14	TGTGCCAGCAGTTTACTCGGGGGACCTGAAAAACTGTTTTTT	CASSLLGGPEKLFF
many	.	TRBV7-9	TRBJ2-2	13	TGTGCCAGCAGCTCCCCGTATGGCGGGGAGCTGTTTTTT	CASSSPYGGELFF
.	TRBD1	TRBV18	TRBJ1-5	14	TGTGCCAGCTCAACGACAGGGGGCAGGCAGCCCCAGCATTTT	CASSTTGGRQPQHF
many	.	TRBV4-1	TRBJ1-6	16	TGCGCCAGCAGCCCCTTGGGATCAGGGAATAATTCACCCCTCCACTTT	CASSPLGSGNNSPLHF
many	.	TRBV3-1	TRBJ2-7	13	TGTGCCAGCAGCCGGCCTCCCGGGGGCGAGCAGTACTTC	CASSRPPGGEQYF
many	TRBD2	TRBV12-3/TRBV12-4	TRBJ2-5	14	TGTGCCAGCAGTCGTAGCGGGAGGGGGGAGACCCAGTACTTC	CASSRSGRGETQYF
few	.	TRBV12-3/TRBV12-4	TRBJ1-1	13	TGTGCCAGCAGAAGGGCCGGGAACACTGAAGCTTTCTTT	CASRRAGNTEAFF
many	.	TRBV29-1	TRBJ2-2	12	TGCAGCGTTGAACTTACAGGGAAGGAGCTGTTTTTT	CSVELTGKELFF
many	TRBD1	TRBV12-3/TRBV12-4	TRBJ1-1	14	TGTGCCAGCAGTAGGGACAGGGATGAAACTGAAGCTTTCTTT	CASSRDRDETEAFF
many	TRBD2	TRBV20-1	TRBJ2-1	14	TGCAGTGCTTTTAGCGGGAGTACCTACAATGAGCAGTTCTTC	CSAFSGSTYNEQFF
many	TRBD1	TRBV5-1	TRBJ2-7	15	TGCGCCAGCAGCTTGGGAACAGGGGGCTTCTACGAGCAGTACTTC	CASSLGTGGFYEQYF
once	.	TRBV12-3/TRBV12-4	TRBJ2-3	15	TGTGCCAGCAGTTTAGAGGGGACCCTAGCAGATACGCAGTATTTT	CASSLEGTLADTQYF
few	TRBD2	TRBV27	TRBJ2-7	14	TGTGCCAGCAGTCCTCGTTGGGGGGGCTACGAGCAGTACTTC	CASSPRWGGYEQYF
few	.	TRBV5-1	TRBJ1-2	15	TGCGCCAGCGGTCCGAACCCCTTAGCTAACTATGGCTACACCTTC	CASGPNPLANYGYTF
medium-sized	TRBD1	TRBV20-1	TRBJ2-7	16	TGCAGTGCTAGTTGGAACCCGGGACAGGGAATCTACGAGCAGTACTTC	CSASWNPGQGIYEQYF
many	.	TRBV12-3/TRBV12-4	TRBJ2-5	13	TGTGCCAGCAGTCAACAAATCCAAGAGACCCAGTACTTC	CASSQQIQETQYF
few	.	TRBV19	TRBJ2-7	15	TGTGCCAGTAGTATAGAGCCGGGGAGTTCCTACGAGCAGTACTTC	CASSIEPGSSYEQYF
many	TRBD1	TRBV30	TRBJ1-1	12	TGTGCCTGGCAGGGGGGATTCACTGAAGCTTTCTTT	CAWQGGFTEAFF
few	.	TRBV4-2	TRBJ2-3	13	TGTGCCAGCAGCCAAGAGCAGATAGATACGCAGTATTTT	CASSQEQIDTQYF
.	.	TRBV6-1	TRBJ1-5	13	TGTGCCCTCGGTTTTGGTGGTAATCAGCCCCAGCATTTT	CALGFGGNQPQHF
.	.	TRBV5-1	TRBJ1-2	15	TGCGCCAGCAGCTCGGATCCGGAGTCTCCCTATGGCTACACCTTC	CASSSDPESPYGYTF
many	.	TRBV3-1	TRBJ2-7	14	TGTGCCAGCAGCCAAGATCGGGCTGGCTACGAGCAGTACTTC	CASSQDRAGYEQYF
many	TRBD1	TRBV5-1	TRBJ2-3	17	TGCGCCAGCAGCTTGGACGGGACAGGGGTACTCACAGATACGCAGTATTTT	CASSLDGTGVLTDTQYF
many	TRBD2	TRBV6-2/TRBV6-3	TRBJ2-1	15	TGTGCCAGCAGTTACTCGAGCGGGAGGGTTAATGAGCAGTTCTTC	CASSYSSGRVNEQFF
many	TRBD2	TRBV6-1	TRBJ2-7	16	TGTGCCAGCAGGAAAAGACAGACTAGCGGTATCTACGAGCAGTACTTC	CASRKRQTSGIYEQYF
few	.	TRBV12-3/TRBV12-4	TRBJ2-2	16	TGTGCCAGCAGGTCTACAGGGTCGTGGGGCACCGGGGAGCTGTTTTTT	CASRSTGSWGTGELFF
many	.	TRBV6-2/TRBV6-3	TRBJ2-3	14	TGTGCCAGCAGTTACCAGGAGGGCTCCGATACGCAGTATTTT	CASSYQEGSDTQYF
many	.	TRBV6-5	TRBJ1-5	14	TGTGCCAGCAGTTACGTGGGCGGAAATCAGCCCCAGCATTTT	CASSYVGGNQPQHF
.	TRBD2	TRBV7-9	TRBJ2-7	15	TGTGCCAGCAGCTTAGCGCTCGGGGGGTCGTCCGAGCAGTACTTC	CASSLALGGSSEQYF
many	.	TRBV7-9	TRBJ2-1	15	TGTGCCAGCAGCTTATATCAGGGTAGGGACAATGAGCAGTTCTTC	CASSLYQGRDNEQFF
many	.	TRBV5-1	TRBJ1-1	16	TGCGCCAGCAGCTTCGGGATCGAACCGGGAGACACTGAAGCTTTCTTT	CASSFGIEPGDTEAFF
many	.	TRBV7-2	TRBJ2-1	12	TGTGCCAGCAGCTTAGAGGGGAATGAGCAGTTCTTC	CASSLEGNEQFF
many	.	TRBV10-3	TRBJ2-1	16	TGTGCCATCAGTGAGTCGATCGGGGGCTCCTACAATGAGCAGTTCTTC	CAISESIGGSYNEQFF
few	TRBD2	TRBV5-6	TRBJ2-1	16	TGTGCCAGCAGCCCTCTAGACAGCGGGGGAGACAATGAGCAGTTCTTC	CASSPLDSGGDNEQFF
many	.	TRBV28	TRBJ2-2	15	TGTGCCAGCAGTTTAGGCCCACAGGACACCGGGGAGCTGTTTTTT	CASSLGPQDTGELFF
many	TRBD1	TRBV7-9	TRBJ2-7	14	TGTGCCACCGTAGAGTTGACAGGGGGCTACGAGCAGTACTTC	CATVELTGGYEQYF
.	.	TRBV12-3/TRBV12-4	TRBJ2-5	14	TGTGCCAGCTCGGTGGGGGCCTTCCAAGAGACCCAGTACTTC	CASSVGAFQETQYF
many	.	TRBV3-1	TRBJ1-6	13	TGTGCCAGCAGCCAAGTCGTGGATTCACCCCTCCACTTT	CASSQVVDSPLHF
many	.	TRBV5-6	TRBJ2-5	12	TGTGCCAGCAGCTTTGTGGTAGAGACCCAGTACTTC	CASSFVVETQYF